This entry lists 29 T cell receptor beta chains sequenced from one sample in a study of blood T cell repertoires in COVID-19. Profiled with immunoSEQ multiplex PCR; TCRdb holds only in-frame clones, not every one. The table records 200,000 to 250,000 clones, around 80% of them present only once. Sample: peripheral blood. Receptors originate from a woman of 80 years or more with acute or convalescent COVID-19.

The V gene is TRBV10-3, the J gene TRBJ2-5; 9 positions match TRBD1. Germline V gene data show CDR1 as ENHRY and CDR2 as SYGVKD. This CDR3 spans 17 amino acids. Germline trimming cut 0 bases from V and 3 bases from J; bases unmatched to any gene: 8. The CDR3 protein is CAISESGRGQGKETQYF. The DNA for the CDR3 is TGTGCCATCAGTGAGTCGGGTAGGGGACAGGGCAAAGAGACCCAGTACTTC.

This sequence joins TRBV25-1 and TRBJ1-2; no clear D gene. V was shortened by 1 base and J by 8 bases, with 14 bases between the two germline ends. This CDR3 contains 14 residues. The germline CDR1 and CDR2 sequences are MGHDK and SYGVNS. This chain's CDR3 is CASSEFGVEGGYTF. The CDR3 DNA is TGTGCCAGCAGTGAATTCGGGGTTGAGGGAGGCTACACCTTC.

The chain couples TRBV18 to TRBJ1-1, with D perhaps matching TRBD1 (5 bases). V was trimmed by 5 bases and J by 1 base, leaving 8 bases between them. In germline, CDR1 is KGHSH, CDR2 LQKENI. CDR3 length: 13 residues. In DNA form, the CDR3 reads TGTGCCAGCTCAGGTCAGGGGAACACTGAAGCTTTCTTT. Its protein is CASSGQGNTEAFF.

J is TRBJ1-6 and V is TRBV2; tentatively, D is TRBD1 (5 bases). This CDR3 spans 15 amino acids. The germline CDR1 and CDR2 sequences are SNHLY and FYNNEI. V was trimmed by 11 bases and J by 5 bases, leaving 19 bases between them. The CDR3 sequence: CAVQSNRNHNSPLHF. In nucleotides, the CDR3 is TGTGCCGTACAAAGTAACAGGAACCATAATTCACCCCTCCACTTT. The entire variable domain, with the rest obtained from reference TRBV2 and TRBJ1-6, is as follows: EPEVTQTPSHQVTQMGQEVILRCVPISNHLYFYWYRQILGQKVEFLVSFYNNEISEKSEIFDDQFSVERPDGSNFTLKIRSTKLEDSAMYFCAVQSNRNHNSPLHFGNGTRLTVT.

This clone was detected once. V and J are TRBV4-1 and TRBJ1-1; 10 bases match TRBD1. Germline CDR1 is MGHRA and CDR2 is YSYEKL. The CDR3 runs 14 residues. Germline trimming cut 4 bases from V and 5 bases from J; bases unmatched to any gene: 4. The CDR3 is CASSLRTGGTEAFF. The CDR3 region has the DNA TGCGCCAGCAGCCTAAGGACAGGGGGAACTGAAGCTTTCTTT.

This clone showed up just once. The gene calls are TRBV5-1 and TRBJ2-1, with D unclear. Germline CDR1 is SGHRS and CDR2 is YFSETQ. Trimming stripped 0 bases from V and 8 bases from J, with 12 bases between. The CDR3 runs 14 residues. The CDR3 loop is CASSLVFSTDEQFF. CDR3 coding DNA: TGCGCCAGCAGCTTGGTCTTCAGTACCGATGAGCAGTTCTTC.

The V call is TRBV6-5, the J call TRBJ2-1; D gene ambiguous. This CDR3 has 13 residues. CDR1 and CDR2 from the germline V gene are MNHEY and SVGAGI. The V end was cut by 8 bases, the J end by 3 bases, with 11 bases between. The CDR3, as DNA: TGTGCCAGCGTTGGCCTCATCTACAATGAGCAGTTCTTC. Its protein is CASVGLIYNEQFF.

Here the CDR3 reads CASSTGLAGFAGELFF. The CDR3 DNA follows: TGTGCCAGTAGTACGGGACTAGCGGGATTCGCCGGGGAGCTGTTTTTT. The chain joins TRBV19 to TRBJ2-2; 13 positions agree with TRBD2. Germline V gene sequence: CDR1 LNHDA, CDR2 SQIVND (reference sequence). The CDR3 has 16 residues. V lost 4 bases, J lost 6 bases, and 5 bases stayed unmatched.

This chain links TRBV4-1 with TRBJ2-1, with TRBD2 identical over 14 bases. The germline gives CDR1 MGHRA, CDR2 YSYEKL. This CDR3 spans 17 amino acids. The V and J ends lost 1 base and 8 bases, in that order; junction bases with no gene match: 7. CDR3 sequence reads: CASSQGTSGGPRDEQFF. CDR3 in DNA: TGCGCCAGCAGCCAAGGGACTAGCGGGGGGCCTCGGGATGAGCAGTTCTTC.

V and J are TRBV4-3 and TRBJ1-6; D might be TRBD1 (6 bases). Per germline, CDR1 LGHNA and CDR2 YSLEER. CDR3 size: 17 residues. Trimming stripped 0 bases from V and 7 bases from J, with 16 bases between. CDR3 nucleotides: TGCGCCAGCAGCCAAGAGGCTAATCCTCAGGGGAATTCACCCCTCCACTTT. It specifies CASSQEANPQGNSPLHF.

V usage is TRBV4-1 and J usage is TRBJ1-4, with a possible D match to TRBD1 (5 bases). The V gene lost 1 base and the J gene lost 7 bases, with 13 bases spanning the gap. The CDR3 length is 15 residues. Germline V gives CDR1 MGHRA, CDR2 YSYEKL. The CDR3 region has the DNA TGCGCCAGCAGCCAAGTGGGGGTCGGGGGTGAAAAACTGTTTTTT. It codes for CASSQVGVGGEKLFF.

The chain joins TRBV4-2 to TRBJ2-1; 12 bases line up with TRBD2. The trim removed 1 base at V and 9 bases at J, leaving 16 bases unmatched. The CDR3 runs to 19 residues. Germline CDR1 and CDR2: LGHNA and YNFKEQ. The CDR3 DNA reads TGTGCCAGCAGCCAAGGCCCTACTGGACTAGCGGGACGAGGAGGTGAGCAGTTCTTC. Protein product: CASSQGPTGLAGRGGEQFF.

The chain links TRBV5-5 to TRBJ2-5, with TRBD1 matching 8 bases. From germline, CDR1 is SGHKS and CDR2 YYEKEE (reference sequence). The CDR3 length is 15 residues. V shed 0 bases and J 4 bases; nucleotides not matched to a gene: 5. In nucleotides, the CDR3 is TGTGCCAGCAGCTTGGTGGACAGGGTTTTAGAGACCCAGTACTTC. This translates into CASSLVDRVLETQYF.

The chain combines TRBV5-1 with TRBJ1-2; a possible D gene is TRBD1 (5 bases). The CDR3 has 15 amino acids. Germline-derived CDR1 and CDR2 are SGHRS and YFSETQ. Trimming pared 0 bases from V and 0 bases from J, leaving 9 bases between. CDR3 sequence reads: CASSLATDTNYGYTF. As DNA, the CDR3 is TGCGCCAGCAGCTTGGCGACAGATACTAACTATGGCTACACCTTC.

The rearrangement uses TRBV30 and TRBJ2-1, with 14 bases aligning to TRBD2. Germline CDR1 is GTSNPN and CDR2 is SVGIG (reference sequence). There are 16 residues in the CDR3. Trimming removed 0 bases from V and 8 bases from J; junction bases left unmatched: 6. In nucleotides, the CDR3 is TGTGCCTGGAGTGTTTTTGGGACTAGCGGGAGTCATGAGCAGTTCTTC. Translating gives CAWSVFGTSGSHEQFF.

The rearrangement uses TRBV7-2 and TRBJ2-7; D call uncertain. This CDR3 comprises 14 residues. The V end lost 1 base, the J end lost 3 bases, and 10 bases lay between the germline ends. Per the germline V gene, CDR1 is SGHTA and CDR2 is FQGNSA. The CDR3 DNA sequence: TGTGCCAGCAGCTTAGATCGGTCCGTCTACGAGCAGTACTTC. Residues: CASSLDRSVYEQYF.

This rearrangement joins TRBV7-2 to TRBJ1-1; TRBD1 agrees at 9 bases. The junction had 6 bases not matched to a gene; V was cut back by 5 bases and J by 5 bases. Per germline, CDR1 SGHTA and CDR2 FQGNSA. This CDR3 has 14 amino acids. CDR3 DNA: TGTGCCAGCAGCCCAGACAGGGGGAGAACTGAAGCTTTCTTT. Protein: CASSPDRGRTEAFF.

The chain combines TRBV30 with TRBJ1-2; D uncertain. V was trimmed by 2 bases and J by 1 base, leaving 8 bases between them. Germline CDR1 and CDR2: GTSNPN and SVGIG (reference sequence). This CDR3 is built from 13 residues. CDR3 residues: CAWSISNNYGYTF. DNA of the CDR3: TGTGCCTGGAGTATTTCCAATAACTATGGCTACACCTTC.

The chain uses TRBV12-5 and TRBJ2-7; 10 positions agree with TRBD1. The J segment lost 0 bases and the V segment lost 8 bases, leaving 4 bases of the junction unmatched. Per germline, CDR1 LGHNT and CDR2 FRNRAP. The CDR3 is 14 residues long. The CDR3 loop reads CASLGTGVSYEQYF. The DNA of the CDR3 is TGTGCTAGTCTTGGGACAGGGGTCTCCTACGAGCAGTACTTC.

This chain joins TRBV5-1 and TRBJ1-5; TRBD1 agrees at 10 bases. J lost 5 bases, V lost 3 bases, and 8 bases had no gene match. The length of the CDR3 is 16 residues. Germline V gene sequence: CDR1 SGHRS, CDR2 YFSETQ. Here the CDR3 reads CASSYEWTGGDQPQHF. CDR3 coding DNA: TGCGCCAGCAGCTATGAATGGACAGGGGGGGATCAGCCCCAGCATTTT. Variable domain in full (rest from reference TRBV5-1 and TRBJ1-5): KAGVTQTPRYLIKTRGQQVTLSCSPISGHRSVSWYQQTPGQGLQFLFEYFSETQRNKGNFPGRFSGRQFSNSRSEMNVSTLELGDSALYLCASSYEWTGGDQPQHFGDGTRLSIL.

The rearrangement links TRBV14 to TRBJ2-1; maybe TRBD2 (6 bases). The CDR3 has 16 residues. Between the trimmed V and J ends, which lost 1 base and 4 bases, there was a span of 14 bases. The germline CDR1 and CDR2 sequences are SGHDN and FVKESK. CDR3 nucleotide sequence: TGTGCCAGCAGCCAAGGAGGGACTCCCATTTACAATGAGCAGTTCTTC. Its protein product is CASSQGGTPIYNEQFF.

The J gene is TRBJ2-3, the V gene TRBV18; 9 nucleotides line up with TRBD2. J was trimmed by 4 bases and V by 3 bases; bases with no gene match: 8. Germline values: CDR1 KGHSH, CDR2 LQKENI. The CDR3 contains 16 residues. CDR3 sequence (DNA): TGTGCCAGCTCACCCTTTAGCGGGAGTGTAGCAGATACGCAGTATTTT. Its protein product is CASSPFSGSVADTQYF.

This chain connects TRBV4-1 to TRBJ2-2, with D possibly matching TRBD1 (5 bases). V was trimmed by 6 bases and J by 6 bases, leaving 14 bases between them. CDR1 and CDR2 (germline): MGHRA, YSYEKL. The CDR3 is 14 amino acids. The CDR3 region has the DNA TGCGCCAGCAGACCCAAAACAGGTTCCGGGGAGCTGTTTTTT. Amino acids: CASRPKTGSGELFF.

The chain links TRBV14 to TRBJ2-5, with D possibly matching TRBD2 (5 bases). Trimming stripped 4 bases from V and 0 bases from J, with 12 bases between. Looked up from germline, CDR1 is SGHDN and CDR2 is FVKESK. This CDR3 has 15 residues. CDR3 in DNA: TGTGCCAGCAGCCCCACGGGGTTTTACCAAGAGACCCAGTACTTC. Protein product: CASSPTGFYQETQYF.

The V and J genes are TRBV6-2 or TRBV6-3 and TRBJ1-1; 12 bases are shared with TRBD1. This CDR3 has 15 amino acids. Germline V gene sequence: CDR1 MNHEY, CDR2 SVGEGT. J was trimmed by 5 bases and V by 4 bases; bases with no gene match: 5. The CDR3 sequence is CASSFGTGGDTEAFF. CDR3 bases: TGTGCCAGCAGTTTCGGGACAGGGGGCGATACTGAAGCTTTCTTT.

This chain uses TRBV7-6 with TRBJ2-2, with D possibly matching TRBD1 (6 bases). The V end lost 0 bases, the J end lost 1 base, and 9 bases lay between the germline ends. The CDR3 spans 16 residues. Per germline, CDR1 SGHVS and CDR2 FNYEAQ. The CDR3: CASSLAPGVNTGELFF. The CDR3 DNA sequence: TGTGCCAGCAGCTTAGCGCCAGGGGTGAACACCGGGGAGCTGTTTTTT.

The V call is TRBV2, the J call TRBJ2-7; 7 positions agree with TRBD1. The V segment lost 6 bases and the J segment 4 bases; nucleotides outside the gene matches: 12. The V gene's germline CDR1 is SNHLY and CDR2 FYNNEI. The CDR3 contains 15 residues. CDR3 sequence reads: CASRPNRGISYEQYF. Here the CDR3 DNA reads TGTGCCAGCAGGCCGAACAGGGGAATATCTTACGAGCAGTACTTC.

The chain links TRBV28 to TRBJ1-2; D is perhaps TRBD1 (6 bases). Looked up from germline, CDR1 is MDHEN and CDR2 is SYDVKM. Trimming shortened V by 6 bases and J by 7 bases, and 18 bases separated the two germline ends. CDR3 length: 14 residues. The CDR3 here is CASSPGGGRSGYTF. The CDR3 DNA sequence: TGTGCCAGCAGCCCCGGGGGGGGCAGGAGTGGCTACACCTTC.

The chain employs TRBV29-1 and TRBJ2-3; 10 nucleotides agree with TRBD1. The J segment lost 3 bases and the V segment lost 7 bases, leaving 10 bases of the junction unmatched. The CDR3 contains 15 residues. Per the germline V gene, CDR1 is SQVTM and CDR2 is ANQGSEA. This CDR3 is CSAPDWDRGTDTQYF. The CDR3 region has the DNA TGCAGCGCCCCCGATTGGGACAGGGGAACAGATACGCAGTATTTT.